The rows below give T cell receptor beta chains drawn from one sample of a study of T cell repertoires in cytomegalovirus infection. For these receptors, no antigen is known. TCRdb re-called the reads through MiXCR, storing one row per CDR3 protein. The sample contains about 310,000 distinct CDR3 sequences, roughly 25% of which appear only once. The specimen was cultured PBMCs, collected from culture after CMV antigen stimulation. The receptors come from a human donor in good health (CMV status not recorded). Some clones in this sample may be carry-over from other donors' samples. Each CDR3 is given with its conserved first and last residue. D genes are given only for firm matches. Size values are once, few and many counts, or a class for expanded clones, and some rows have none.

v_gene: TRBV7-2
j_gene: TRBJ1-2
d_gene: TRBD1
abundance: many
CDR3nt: TGTGCCAGCAGCAGTACCCTGACAGGGGCGGACGGCTACACCTTC
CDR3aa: CASSSTLTGADGYTF

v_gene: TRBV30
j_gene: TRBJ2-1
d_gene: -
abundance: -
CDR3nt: TGTGCCTGGAAAATGGGATCCCGGCTCAATGAGCAGTTCTTC
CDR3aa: CAWKMGSRLNEQFF

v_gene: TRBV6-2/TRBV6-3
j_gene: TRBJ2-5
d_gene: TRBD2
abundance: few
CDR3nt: TGTGCCAGCAGTTACTCCGGACTAGCGGATCAAGAGACCCAGTACTTC
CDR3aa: CASSYSGLADQETQYF

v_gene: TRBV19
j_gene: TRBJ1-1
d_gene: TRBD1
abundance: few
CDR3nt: TGTGCCAGTAACTCTAACCCGGGGACAGTGAACACTGAAGCTTTCTTT
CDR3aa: CASNSNPGTVNTEAFF

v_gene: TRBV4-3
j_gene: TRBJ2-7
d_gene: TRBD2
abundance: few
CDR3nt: TGCGCCAGACTAGCGGGAGGCTACGAGCAGTACTTC
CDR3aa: CARLAGGYEQYF

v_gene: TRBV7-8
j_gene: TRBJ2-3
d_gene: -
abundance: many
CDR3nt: TGTGCCAGCAGCTACGACTCCCGCACTAGCACAGATACGCAGTATTTT
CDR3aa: CASSYDSRTSTDTQYF

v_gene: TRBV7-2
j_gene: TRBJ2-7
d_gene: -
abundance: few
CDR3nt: TGTGCCAGCAGCTTACACCAGGGTCCCTACGAGCAGTACTTC
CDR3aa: CASSLHQGPYEQYF

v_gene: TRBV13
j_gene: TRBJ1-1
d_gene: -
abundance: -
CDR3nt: TGTGCCAGCAGCTTAGAGCTAGGGGTGAACACTGAAGCTTTCTTT
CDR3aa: CASSLELGVNTEAFF

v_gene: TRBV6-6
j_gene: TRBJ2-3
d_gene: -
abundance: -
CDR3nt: TGTGCCAGCAGTTACAACCTCGATTTTTCTCTTATGGATACGCAGTATTTT
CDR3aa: CASSYNLDFSLMDTQYF

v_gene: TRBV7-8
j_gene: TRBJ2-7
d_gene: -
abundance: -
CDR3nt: TGTGCCAGCAGCTTAGTGGACGGAGCCTACGAGCAGTACTTC
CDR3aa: CASSLVDGAYEQYF

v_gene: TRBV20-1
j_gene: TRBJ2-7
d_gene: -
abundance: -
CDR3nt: TGCAGTGCTAGTGGATATCCCTACGAGCAGTACTTC
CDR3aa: CSASGYPYEQYF

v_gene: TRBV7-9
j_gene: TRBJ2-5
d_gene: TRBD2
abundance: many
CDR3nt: TGTGCCAGCAGTACTAGCGGGACAGTTGAGACCCAGTACTTC
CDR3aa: CASSTSGTVETQYF

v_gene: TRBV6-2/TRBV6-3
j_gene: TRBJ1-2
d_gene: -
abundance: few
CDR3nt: TGTGCCAGCCAAGGGTATGGCTACACCTTC
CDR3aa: CASQGYGYTF

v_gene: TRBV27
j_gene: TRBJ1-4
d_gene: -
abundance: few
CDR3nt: TGTGCCAGCAGAATGGGTGGCAGTAAGAGTGAAAAACTGTTTTTT
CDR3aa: CASRMGGSKSEKLFF

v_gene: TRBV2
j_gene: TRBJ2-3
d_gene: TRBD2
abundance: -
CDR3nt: TGTGCCAGCAGTTCACCGACTAGCGGGAACACAGATACGCAGTATTTT
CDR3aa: CASSSPTSGNTDTQYF

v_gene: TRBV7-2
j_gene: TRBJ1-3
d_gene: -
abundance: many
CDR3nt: TGTGCCAGCAGCCCCGGGCCTCGGAACACCATATATTTT
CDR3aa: CASSPGPRNTIYF

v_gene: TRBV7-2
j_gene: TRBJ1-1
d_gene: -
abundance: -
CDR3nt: TGTGCCAGCAGCCCCCGACTAGCCATGAACACTGAAGCTTTCTTT
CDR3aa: CASSPRLAMNTEAFF

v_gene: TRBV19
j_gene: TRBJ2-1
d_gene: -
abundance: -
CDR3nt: TGTGCCAGTAGTATGGGACGTCCCTACAATGAGCAGTTCTTC
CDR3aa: CASSMGRPYNEQFF

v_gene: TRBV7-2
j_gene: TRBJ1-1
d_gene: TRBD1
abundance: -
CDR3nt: TGTGCCAGCAACTCACAGGACAGGGATGGAGACACTGAAGCTTTCTTT
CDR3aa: CASNSQDRDGDTEAFF

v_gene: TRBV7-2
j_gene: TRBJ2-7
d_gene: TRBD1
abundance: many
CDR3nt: TGTGCCAGCAGTGGGGGGGGGACAGGGGGTGGGGGGCGACTCCCAATGAGGCTCTACGAGCAGTACTTC
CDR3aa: CASSGGGTGGGGRLPMRLYEQYF

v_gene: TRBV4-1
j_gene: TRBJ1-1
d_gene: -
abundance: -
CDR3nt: TGCGCCAGCAGCCAAGGGGGCCCGCCGTGGGCAGCTTTCTTT
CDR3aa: CASSQGGPPWAAFF

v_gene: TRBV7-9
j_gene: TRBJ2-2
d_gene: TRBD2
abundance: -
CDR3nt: TGTGCCAGCCCCCGGGGTAGCGGGACCGGGGAGCTGTTTTTT
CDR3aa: CASPRGSGTGELFF

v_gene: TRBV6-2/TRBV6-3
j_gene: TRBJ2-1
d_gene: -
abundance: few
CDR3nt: TGTGCCGGAGGAAAGGGGAGCGGATTGAATGAGCAGTTCTTC
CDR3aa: CAGGKGSGLNEQFF

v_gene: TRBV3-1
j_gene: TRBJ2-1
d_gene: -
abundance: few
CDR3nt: TGTGCCAGCAGCCAAGATTTGTTGAATGAGCAGTTCTTC
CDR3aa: CASSQDLLNEQFF

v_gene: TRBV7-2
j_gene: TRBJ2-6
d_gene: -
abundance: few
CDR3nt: TGTGCCAGCAGCTTAGATGGGTTCTCTGGGGCCAACGTCCTGACTTTC
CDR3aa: CASSLDGFSGANVLTF

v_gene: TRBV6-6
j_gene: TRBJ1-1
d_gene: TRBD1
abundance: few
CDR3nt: TGTGCCAGCAGTCCGCAAACCGACAGGGGGCCTTGGGTCACTGAAGCTTTCTTT
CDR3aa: CASSPQTDRGPWVTEAFF

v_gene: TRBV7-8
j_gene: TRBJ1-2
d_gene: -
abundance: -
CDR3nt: TGTGCCAGCAGCTTATTCCGGGAAAATGGCTACACCTTC
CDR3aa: CASSLFRENGYTF

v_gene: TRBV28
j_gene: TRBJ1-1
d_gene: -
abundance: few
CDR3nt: TGTGCCACCTCCTCTTCGGGACGAGTCGCTTTCTTT
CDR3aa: CATSSSGRVAFF

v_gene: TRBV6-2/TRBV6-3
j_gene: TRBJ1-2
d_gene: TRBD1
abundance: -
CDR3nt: TGTGCCAGCAGTCTAGACAGGGTCGGCTACACCTTC
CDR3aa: CASSLDRVGYTF

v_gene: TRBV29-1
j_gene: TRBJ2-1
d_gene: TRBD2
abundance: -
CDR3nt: TGCAGCGTTGGGGCCCTTGGCGGGAGACCCTACAATGAGCAGTTCTTC
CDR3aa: CSVGALGGRPYNEQFF

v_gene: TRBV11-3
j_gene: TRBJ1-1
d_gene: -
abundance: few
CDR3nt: TGTGCCAGCAGTTTTGGGTCACGCGAAGCTTTCTTT
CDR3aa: CASSFGSREAFF

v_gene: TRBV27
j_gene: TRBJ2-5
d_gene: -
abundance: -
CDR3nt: TGTGCCAGCAGAAGAGAAGAGACCCAGTACTTC
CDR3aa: CASRREETQYF

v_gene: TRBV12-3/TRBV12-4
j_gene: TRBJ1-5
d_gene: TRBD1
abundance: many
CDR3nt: TGTGCCAGCAGTTTTACCGGGACAGGGGCAAACAATCAGCCCCAGCATTTT
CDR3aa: CASSFTGTGANNQPQHF

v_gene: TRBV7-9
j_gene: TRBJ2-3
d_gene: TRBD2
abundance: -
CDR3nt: TGTGCCACCCACAGCCGACTAGCGGGAGGAGATACGCAGTATTTT
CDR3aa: CATHSRLAGGDTQYF

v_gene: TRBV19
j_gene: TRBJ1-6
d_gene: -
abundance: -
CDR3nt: TGTGCCAGTAGTATTGTGGATTCACCCCTCCACTTT
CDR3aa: CASSIVDSPLHF

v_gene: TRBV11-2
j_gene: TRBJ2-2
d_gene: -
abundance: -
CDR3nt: TGTGCCAGCAGCTTACTGGGACCAGCGAACACCGGGGAGCTGTTTTTT
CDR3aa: CASSLLGPANTGELFF

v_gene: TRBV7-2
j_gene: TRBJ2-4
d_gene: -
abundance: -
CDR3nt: TGTGCCAGCAGCCGAGGGGGGGGCCAGAGGAGGGACATTCAGTACTTC
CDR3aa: CASSRGGGQRRDIQYF